This T cell receptor beta chain came from a study of blood T cell repertoires in COVID-19. CDR1 and CDR2 (germline): SGHNT, YYREEE (reference sequence). This CDR3 is 17 amino acids long. The junction had 10 bases not matched to a gene; V was cut back by 0 bases and J by 7 bases. Sequenced by immunoSEQ multiplex PCR; TCRdb stores in-frame clones only, minus some. Of under 300,000 clones in the sample, more than 70% were seen once. The receptor was derived from a woman in her forties who had recovered from COVID-19. The sequencing sample was made of peripheral blood. The chain joins TRBV5-4 to TRBJ1-4; TRBD1 aligns across 9 bases. This CDR3 reads CASSLGGQGRISEKLFF. The CDR3 DNA reads as TGTGCCAGCAGCTTGGGGGGACAGGGTCGAATTAGTGAAAAACTGTTTTTT.